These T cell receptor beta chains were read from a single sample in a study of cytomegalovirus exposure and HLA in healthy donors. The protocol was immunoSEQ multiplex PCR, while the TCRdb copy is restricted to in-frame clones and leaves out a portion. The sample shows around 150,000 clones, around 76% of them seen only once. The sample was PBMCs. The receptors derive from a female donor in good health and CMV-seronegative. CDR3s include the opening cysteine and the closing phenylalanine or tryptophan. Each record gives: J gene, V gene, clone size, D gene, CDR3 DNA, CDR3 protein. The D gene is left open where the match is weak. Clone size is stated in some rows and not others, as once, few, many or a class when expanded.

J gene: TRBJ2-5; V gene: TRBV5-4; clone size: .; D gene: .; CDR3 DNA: TGTGCCAGCAGCCACCGGGACTGGGCGACTAAGACCCAGTACTTC; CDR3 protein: CASSHRDWATKTQYF
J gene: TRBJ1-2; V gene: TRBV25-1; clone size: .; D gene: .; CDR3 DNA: TGTGCCAGCAGTGAATACGGGAGCTCGGCAGCTAACTATGGCTACACCTTC; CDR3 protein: CASSEYGSSAANYGYTF
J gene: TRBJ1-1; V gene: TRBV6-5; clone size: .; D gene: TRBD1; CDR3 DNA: TGTGCCAGCAGTTACTCGGGGACAGCCGAAGCTTTCTTT; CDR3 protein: CASSYSGTAEAFF
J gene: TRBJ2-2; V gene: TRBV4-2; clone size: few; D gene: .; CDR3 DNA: TGTGCCAGCAGCCAAGAGCCGGGGTTCACCGGGGAGCTGTTTTTT; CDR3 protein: CASSQEPGFTGELFF
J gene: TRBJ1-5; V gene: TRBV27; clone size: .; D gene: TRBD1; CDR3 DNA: TGTGCCAGCAGCTCCCTGACAGGGTATCAGCCCCAGCATTTT; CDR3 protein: CASSSLTGYQPQHF
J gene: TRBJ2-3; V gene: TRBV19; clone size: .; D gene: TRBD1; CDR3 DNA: TGTGCCAGTAGTCAACCAGGGGGCCGCACAGATACGCAGTATTTT; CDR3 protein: CASSQPGGRTDTQYF
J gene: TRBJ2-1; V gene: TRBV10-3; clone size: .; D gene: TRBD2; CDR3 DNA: TGTGCCATCACAACCGCACTAGCGGGATACAATGAGCAGTTCTTC; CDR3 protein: CAITTALAGYNEQFF
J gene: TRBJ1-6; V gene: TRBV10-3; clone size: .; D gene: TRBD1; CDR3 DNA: TGTGCCACCACGACAGGGTATAATTCACCCCTCCACTTT; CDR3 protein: CATTTGYNSPLHF
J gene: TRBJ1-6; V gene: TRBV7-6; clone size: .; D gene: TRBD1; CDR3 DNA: TGTGCCAGCACCAATTCCGGGACAGGGAATTCCTATAATTCACCCCTCCACTTT; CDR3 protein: CASTNSGTGNSYNSPLHF
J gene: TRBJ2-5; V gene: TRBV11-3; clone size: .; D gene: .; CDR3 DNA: TGTGCCAGCAGCTTAGGACAGGCCCAAGAGACCCAGTACTTC; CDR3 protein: CASSLGQAQETQYF
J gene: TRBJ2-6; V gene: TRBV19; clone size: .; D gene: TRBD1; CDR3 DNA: TGTGCCAGTAGTCCCGGACAGGGAAGGTCTGGGGCCAACGTCCTGACTTTC; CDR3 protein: CASSPGQGRSGANVLTF
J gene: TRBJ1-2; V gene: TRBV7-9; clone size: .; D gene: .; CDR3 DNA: TGTGCCAGCAGCTCCAGACAGGCCTCCATTGCGAACTATGGCTACACCTTC; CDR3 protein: CASSSRQASIANYGYTF
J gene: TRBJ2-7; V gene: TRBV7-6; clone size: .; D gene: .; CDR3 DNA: TGTGCCAGCAGGGGCGGGAACGAGCAGTACTTC; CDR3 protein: CASRGGNEQYF
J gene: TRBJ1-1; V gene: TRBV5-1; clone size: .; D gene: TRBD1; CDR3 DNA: TGCGCCAGCAGCTGGGGGCAGGGGGACACTGAAGCTTTCTTT; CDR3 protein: CASSWGQGDTEAFF
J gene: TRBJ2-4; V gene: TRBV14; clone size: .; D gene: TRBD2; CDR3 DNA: TGTGCCAGCAGCCAAGTAGGTGCGGGAGCCATTCAGTACTTC; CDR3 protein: CASSQVGAGAIQYF
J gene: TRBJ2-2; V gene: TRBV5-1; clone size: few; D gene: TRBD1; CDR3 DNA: TGCGCCAGCAGCTTGCAAGGGGGCGCGACCGGGGAGCTGTTTTTT; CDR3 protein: CASSLQGGATGELFF
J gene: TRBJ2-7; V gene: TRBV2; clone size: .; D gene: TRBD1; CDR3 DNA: TGTGCCAGCGCAGGGACAGTTTCCTACGAGCAGTACTTC; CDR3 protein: CASAGTVSYEQYF
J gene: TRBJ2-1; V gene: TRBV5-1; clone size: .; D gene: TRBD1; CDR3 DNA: TGCGCCAGCAGCCAGGGGGTCGAGGCCTACAATGAGCAGTTCTTC; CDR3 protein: CASSQGVEAYNEQFF
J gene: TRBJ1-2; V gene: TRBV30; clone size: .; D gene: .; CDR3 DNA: TGTGCCTGGAAGAGGGTTCCTAGCGGCTACACCTTC; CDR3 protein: CAWKRVPSGYTF
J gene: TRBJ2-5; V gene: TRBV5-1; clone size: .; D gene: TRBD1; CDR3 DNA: TGCGCCAGCAGCTCCGGGACAGAAGAGACCCAGTACTTC; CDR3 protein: CASSSGTEETQYF
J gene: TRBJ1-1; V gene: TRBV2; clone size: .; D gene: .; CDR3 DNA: TGTGCCGGCCAGGGGAACACTGAAGCTTTCTTT; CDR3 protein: CAGQGNTEAFF
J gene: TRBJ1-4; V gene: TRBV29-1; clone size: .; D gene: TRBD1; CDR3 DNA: TGCAGCGTCCCGACAGGGGTGAATGAAAAACTGTTTTTT; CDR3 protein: CSVPTGVNEKLFF
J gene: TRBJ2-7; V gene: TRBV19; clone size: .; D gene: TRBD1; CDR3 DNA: TGTGCCAGTGCCCGGGACAGGGCCAGCTCCTACGAGCAGTACTTC; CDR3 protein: CASARDRASSYEQYF